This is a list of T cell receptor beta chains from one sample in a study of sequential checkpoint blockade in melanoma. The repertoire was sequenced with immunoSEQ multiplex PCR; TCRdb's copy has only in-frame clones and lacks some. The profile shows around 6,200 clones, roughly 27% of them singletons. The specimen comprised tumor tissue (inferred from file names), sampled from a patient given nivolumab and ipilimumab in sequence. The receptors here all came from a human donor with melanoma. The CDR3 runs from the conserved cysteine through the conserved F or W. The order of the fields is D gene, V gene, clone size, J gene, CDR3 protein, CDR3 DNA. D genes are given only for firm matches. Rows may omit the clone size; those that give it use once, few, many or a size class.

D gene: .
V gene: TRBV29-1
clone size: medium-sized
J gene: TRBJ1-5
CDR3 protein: CSVAGQGDLNQPQHF
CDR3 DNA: TGCAGCGTTGCCGGCCAGGGCGATTTAAATCAGCCCCAGCATTTT

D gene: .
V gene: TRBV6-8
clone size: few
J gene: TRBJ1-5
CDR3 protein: CASKNTDKGRYSNQPQHF
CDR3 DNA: TGTGCCAGCAAAAATACGGACAAGGGGAGATATAGCAATCAGCCCCAGCATTTT

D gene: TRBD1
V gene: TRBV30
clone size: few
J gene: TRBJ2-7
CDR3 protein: CAWSTTGTGGREQYF
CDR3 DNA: TGTGCCTGGAGTACAACCGGGACAGGGGGCAGAGAGCAGTACTTC

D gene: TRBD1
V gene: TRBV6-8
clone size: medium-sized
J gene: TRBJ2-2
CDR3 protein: CASSLPGTGNTGELFF
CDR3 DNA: TGTGCCAGCAGCTTACCCGGGACAGGGAACACCGGGGAGCTGTTTTTT

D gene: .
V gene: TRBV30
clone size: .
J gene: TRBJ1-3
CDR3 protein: CAKSDTFSGNTIYF
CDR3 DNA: TGTGCTAAGTCGGATACCTTCTCTGGAAACACCATATATTTT

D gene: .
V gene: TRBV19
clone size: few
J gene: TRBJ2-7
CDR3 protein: CASSPAFGSSYEQYF
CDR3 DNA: TGTGCCAGTAGTCCCGCGTTCGGGAGCTCCTACGAGCAGTACTTC

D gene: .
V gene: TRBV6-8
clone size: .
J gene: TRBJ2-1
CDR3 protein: CASHPRVPNNEQFF
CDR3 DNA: TGTGCCAGCCACCCTAGGGTCCCAAACAATGAGCAGTTCTTC

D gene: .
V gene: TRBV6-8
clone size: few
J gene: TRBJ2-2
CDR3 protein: CASSTYLGGDRTNTGELFF
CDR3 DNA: TGTGCCAGCAGTACCTATCTAGGGGGGGACAGGACGAACACCGGGGAGCTGTTTTTT

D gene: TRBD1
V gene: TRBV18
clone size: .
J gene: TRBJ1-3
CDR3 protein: CASSPGTGLRPGNTIYF
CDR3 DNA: TGTGCCAGCTCACCAGGGACAGGGTTGCGTCCTGGAAACACCATATATTTT

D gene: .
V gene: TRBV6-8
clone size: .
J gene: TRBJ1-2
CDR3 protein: CASSLSGIPLYGYTF
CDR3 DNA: TGTGCCAGCAGTTTATCAGGGATCCCACTATATGGCTACACCTTC

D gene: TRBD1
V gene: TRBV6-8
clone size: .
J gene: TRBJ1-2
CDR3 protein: CASSSDRGVYGYTF
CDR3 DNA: TGTGCCAGCAGTTCGGACAGGGGGGTCTATGGCTACACCTTC

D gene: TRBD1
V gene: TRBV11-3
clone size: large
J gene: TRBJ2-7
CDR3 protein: CASSYSGTGIYEQYF
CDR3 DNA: TGTGCCAGCAGCTATTCCGGGACAGGGATCTACGAGCAGTACTTC

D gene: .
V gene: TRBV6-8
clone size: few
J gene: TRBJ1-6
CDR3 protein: CASSDLGRGNSPLHF
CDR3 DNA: TGTGCCAGCAGTGATCTTGGCAGGGGTAATTCACCCCTCCACTTT

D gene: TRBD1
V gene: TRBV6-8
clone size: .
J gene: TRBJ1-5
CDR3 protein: CASSPHRGGQPQHF
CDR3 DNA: TGTGCCAGCAGTCCCCACAGGGGGGGTCAGCCCCAGCATTTT

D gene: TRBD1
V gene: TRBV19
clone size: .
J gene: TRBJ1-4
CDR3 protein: CASSIRDRGYLLFF
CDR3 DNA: TGTGCCAGTAGTATCCGGGACAGGGGTTATTTGCTGTTTTTT

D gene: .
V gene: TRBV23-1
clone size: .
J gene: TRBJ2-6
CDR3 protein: CASSRSQGSLASGANVLTF
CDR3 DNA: TGCGCCAGCAGTCGATCACAGGGAAGTTTGGCTTCTGGGGCCAACGTCCTGACTTTC

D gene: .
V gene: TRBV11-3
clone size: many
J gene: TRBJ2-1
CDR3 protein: CASSPSVALGDEQFF
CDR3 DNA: TGTGCCAGCAGCCCCAGCGTCGCCCTAGGCGATGAGCAGTTCTTC

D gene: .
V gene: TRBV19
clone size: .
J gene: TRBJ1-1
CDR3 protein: CASSFQRLTEAFF
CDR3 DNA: TGTGCCAGTAGTTTTCAAAGACTCACTGAAGCTTTCTTT

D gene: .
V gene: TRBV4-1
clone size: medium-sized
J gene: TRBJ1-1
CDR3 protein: CASSQGGIAHTEAFF
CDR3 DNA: TGCGCCAGCAGCCAAGGGGGTATCGCCCACACTGAAGCTTTCTTT

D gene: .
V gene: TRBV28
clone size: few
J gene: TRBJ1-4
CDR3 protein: CASSFSDRIREKLFF
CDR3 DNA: TGTGCCAGCAGTTTCTCCGACAGGATTCGGGAAAAACTGTTTTTT

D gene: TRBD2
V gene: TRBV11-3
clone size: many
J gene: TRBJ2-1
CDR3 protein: CASSLVAGGPFEQFF
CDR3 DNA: TGTGCCAGCAGCTTGGTAGCGGGGGGGCCCTTTGAGCAGTTCTTC

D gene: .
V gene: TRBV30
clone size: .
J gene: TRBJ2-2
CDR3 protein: CAWSATHRRRETGELFF
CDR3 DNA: TGTGCCTGGAGTGCCACCCACAGGCGAAGAGAAACCGGGGAGCTGTTTTTT

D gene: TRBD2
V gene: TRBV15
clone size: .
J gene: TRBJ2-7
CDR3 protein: CATSSSWPGLAGGESYEQYF
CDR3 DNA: TGTGCCACCAGCAGTTCATGGCCGGGACTAGCGGGAGGAGAGTCCTACGAGCAGTACTTC

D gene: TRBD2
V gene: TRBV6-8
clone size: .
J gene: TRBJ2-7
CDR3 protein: CASSYSTLAGGGYEQYF
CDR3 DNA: TGTGCCAGCAGTTACTCGACACTAGCGGGAGGAGGCTACGAGCAGTACTTC

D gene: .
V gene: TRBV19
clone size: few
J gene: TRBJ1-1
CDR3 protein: CASTGGILNTEAFF
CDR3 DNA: TGTGCCAGTACGGGGGGCATACTGAACACTGAAGCTTTCTTT

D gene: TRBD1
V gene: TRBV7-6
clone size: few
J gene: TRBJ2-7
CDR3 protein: CASSAGTGQLYEQYF
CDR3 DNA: TGTGCCAGCAGCGCAGGGACAGGACAACTCTACGAGCAGTACTTC

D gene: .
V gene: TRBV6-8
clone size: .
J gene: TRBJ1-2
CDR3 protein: CASSYSPGTYGYTF
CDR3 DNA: TGTGCCAGCAGTTACTCCCCAGGCACCTATGGCTACACCTTC

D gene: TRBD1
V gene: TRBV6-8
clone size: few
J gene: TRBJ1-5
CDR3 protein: CASTPTGYSNQPQHF
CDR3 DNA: TGTGCCAGCACCCCGACAGGGTATAGCAATCAGCCCCAGCATTTT

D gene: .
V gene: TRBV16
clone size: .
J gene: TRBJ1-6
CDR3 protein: CASSLESNSPLHF
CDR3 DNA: TGTGCCAGCAGCCTCGAGTCGAATTCACCCCTCCACTTT

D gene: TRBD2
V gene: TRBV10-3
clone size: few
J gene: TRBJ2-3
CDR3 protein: CAISDLAGGSDTQYF
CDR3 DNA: TGTGCCATCAGTGACTTAGCGGGGGGTTCAGATACGCAGTATTTT

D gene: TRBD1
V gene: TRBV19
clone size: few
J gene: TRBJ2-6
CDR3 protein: CASRTTGSGANVLTF
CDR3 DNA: TGTGCCAGTAGGACGACAGGGTCTGGGGCCAACGTCCTGACTTTC

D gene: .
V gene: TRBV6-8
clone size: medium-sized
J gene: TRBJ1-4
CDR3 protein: CASSYSGSAEKLFF
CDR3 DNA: TGTGCCAGCAGTTACTCGGGGTCCGCTGAAAAACTGTTTTTT

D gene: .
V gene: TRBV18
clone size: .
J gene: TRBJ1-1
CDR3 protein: CASSRDPFTPWNTEAFF
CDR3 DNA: TGTGCCAGCTCACGCGATCCCTTTACGCCGTGGAACACTGAAGCTTTCTTT

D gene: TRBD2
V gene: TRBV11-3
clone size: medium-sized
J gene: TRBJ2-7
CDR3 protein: CASSSTSGIDEQYF
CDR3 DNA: TGTGCCAGCAGCTCTACTAGCGGGATCGATGAGCAGTACTTC

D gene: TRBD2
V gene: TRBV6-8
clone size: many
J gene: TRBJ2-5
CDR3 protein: CASSWISGGLQETQYF
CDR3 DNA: TGTGCCAGCAGTTGGATTAGCGGGGGGTTACAAGAGACCCAGTACTTC

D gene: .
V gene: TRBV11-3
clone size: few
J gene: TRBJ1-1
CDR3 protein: CASSLGTGPNTEAFF
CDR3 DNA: TGTGCCAGCAGCTTAGGTACAGGTCCCAACACTGAAGCTTTCTTT

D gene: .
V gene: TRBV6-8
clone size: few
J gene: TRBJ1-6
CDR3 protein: CASSYPRTANSPLHF
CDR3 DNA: TGTGCCAGCAGTTACCCGAGGACAGCCAATTCACCCCTCCACTTT

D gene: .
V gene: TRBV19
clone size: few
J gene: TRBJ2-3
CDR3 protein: CASSIDLGRVSTDTQYF
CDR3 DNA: TGTGCCAGTAGTATAGATCTTGGGCGGGTGAGCACAGATACGCAGTATTTT

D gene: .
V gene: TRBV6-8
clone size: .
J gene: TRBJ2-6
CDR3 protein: CATGERDLQGRANVLTF
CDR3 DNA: TGTGCCACCGGGGAAAGGGACCTGCAGGGAAGGGCCAACGTCCTGACTTTC

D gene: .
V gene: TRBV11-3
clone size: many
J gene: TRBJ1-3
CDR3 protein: CASSLLDGNGNTIYF
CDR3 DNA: TGTGCCAGCAGCCTATTAGACGGGAATGGAAACACCATATATTTT

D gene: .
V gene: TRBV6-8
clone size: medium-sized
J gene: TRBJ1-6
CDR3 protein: CASVTDRYSPLHF
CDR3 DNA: TGTGCCAGCGTTACGGACCGGTATTCACCCCTCCACTTT

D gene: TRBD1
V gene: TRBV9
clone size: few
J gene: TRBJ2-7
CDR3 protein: CASSSRLQGASYEQYF
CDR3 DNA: TGTGCCAGCAGCTCCAGGTTGCAGGGGGCCTCCTACGAGCAGTACTTC

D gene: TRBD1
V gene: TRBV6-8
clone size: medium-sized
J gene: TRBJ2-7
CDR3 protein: CASSRQGGSYEQYF
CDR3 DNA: TGTGCCAGCAGTAGACAGGGTGGCTCCTACGAGCAGTACTTC

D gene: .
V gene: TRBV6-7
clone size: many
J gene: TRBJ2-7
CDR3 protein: CASSSYNAYEQYF
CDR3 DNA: TGTGCCAGCAGTTCTTACAACGCTTACGAGCAGTACTTC

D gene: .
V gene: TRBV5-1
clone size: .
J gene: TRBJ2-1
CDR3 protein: CASSRGEGPYNEQFF
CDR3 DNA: TGCGCCAGCAGCAGGGGGGAGGGGCCTTACAATGAGCAGTTCTTC

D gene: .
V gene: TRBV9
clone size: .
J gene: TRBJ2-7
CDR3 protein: CASSGTGSEQYF
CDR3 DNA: TGTGCCAGCAGCGGAACAGGGAGCGAGCAGTACTTC

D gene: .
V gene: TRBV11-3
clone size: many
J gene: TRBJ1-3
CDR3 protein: CASSLAKGGNTIYF
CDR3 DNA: TGTGCCAGCAGCTTGGCTAAGGGCGGAAACACCATATATTTT

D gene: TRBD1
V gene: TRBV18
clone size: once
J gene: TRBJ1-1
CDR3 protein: CASSPPLTGLTEAFF
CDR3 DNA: TGTGCCAGCTCACCACCTCTGACAGGGCTCACTGAAGCTTTCTTT

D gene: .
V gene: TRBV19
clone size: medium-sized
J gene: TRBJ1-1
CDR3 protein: CASSWGTLNTEAFF
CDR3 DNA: TGTGCCAGTAGTTGGGGGACATTGAACACTGAAGCTTTCTTT

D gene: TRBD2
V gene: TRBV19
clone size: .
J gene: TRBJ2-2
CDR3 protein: CASSIQTSGSRGGELFF
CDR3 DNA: TGTGCCAGTAGTATACAGACTAGCGGGAGTAGGGGCGGGGAGCTGTTTTTT

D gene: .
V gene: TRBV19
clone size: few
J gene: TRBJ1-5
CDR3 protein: CASANWGQGDQPQHF
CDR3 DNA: TGTGCCAGTGCCAACTGGGGCCAGGGAGATCAGCCCCAGCATTTT

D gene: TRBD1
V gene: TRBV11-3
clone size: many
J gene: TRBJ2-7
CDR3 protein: CASSRDRVPYEQYF
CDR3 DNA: TGTGCCAGCAGCCGGGACAGGGTTCCCTACGAGCAGTACTTC

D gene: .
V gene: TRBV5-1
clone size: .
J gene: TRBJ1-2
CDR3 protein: CASSDTGANYGYTF
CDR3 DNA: TGCGCCAGCAGCGATACCGGGGCAAACTATGGCTACACCTTC